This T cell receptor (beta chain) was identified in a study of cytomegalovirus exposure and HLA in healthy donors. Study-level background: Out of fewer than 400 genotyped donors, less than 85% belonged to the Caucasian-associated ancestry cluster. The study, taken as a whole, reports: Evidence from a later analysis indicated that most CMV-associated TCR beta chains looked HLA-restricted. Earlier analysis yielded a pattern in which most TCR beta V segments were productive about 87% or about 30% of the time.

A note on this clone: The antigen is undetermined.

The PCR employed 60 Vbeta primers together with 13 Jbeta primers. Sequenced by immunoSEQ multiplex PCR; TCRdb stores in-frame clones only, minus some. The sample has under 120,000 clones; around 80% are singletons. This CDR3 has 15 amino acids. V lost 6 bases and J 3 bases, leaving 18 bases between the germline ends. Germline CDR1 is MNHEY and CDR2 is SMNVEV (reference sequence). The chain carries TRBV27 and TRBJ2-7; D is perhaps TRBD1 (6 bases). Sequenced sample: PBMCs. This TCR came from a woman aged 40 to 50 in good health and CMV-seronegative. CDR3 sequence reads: CASREQGFSGYEQYF. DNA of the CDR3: TGTGCCAGCAGGGAACAGGGATTCTCCGGCTACGAGCAGTACTTC.